This paragraph reports one T cell receptor beta chain. Using immunoSEQ multiplex PCR, the repertoire was profiled, and TCRdb retains in-frame clones only, with some absent. There are approximately 11,000 clones in the sample; around 63% occur only once, and less than 9.5% lies in the top ten. The data were obtained in a study of tumor-infiltrating lymphocytes in localized non-small cell lung cancer. Study at large: Several tumor histologies, both smoking statuses, and some post-neoadjuvant chemotherapy samples were included.

This TCR derives from a human donor with non-small cell lung cancer. Sequenced: lung tumor tissue.

The chain's CDR3 is CSAERGYEQYF. CDR3 nucleotide sequence: TGCAGTGCTGAGCGGGGCTACGAGCAGTACTTC. The genes are TRBV20-1 and TRBJ2-5; TRBD2 agrees at 7 bases. The end of the DNA fits TRBJ2-7 better, so the J call may be wrong. Germline loops: CDR1 DFQATT, CDR2 SNEGSKA (reference sequence). The CDR3 length is 11 residues.